This note documents a single TCR beta chain sequence. This sample also contains other DNA sequences that code for the same CDR3. From germline, CDR1 is MNHEY and CDR2 SMNVEV (reference sequence). CDR3 length: 14 residues. Germline trimming cut 6 bases from V and 1 base from J; bases unmatched to any gene: 3. Terminally differentiated effector memory CD45RA+ cells were excluded from the naive CD8 cells, which were CD45RO-negative and positively selected for CCR7. This entry belongs to a study of shared clonotypes between healthy human individuals. Genomic DNA of each subset was evenly split across several immunoSEQ plates. Clones were read by immunoSEQ multiplex PCR, and TCRdb kept only the in-frame ones, dropping some. Of about 2.1 million clones in the sample, just under 95% are singletons; the top ten hold over 1.5%.

This clonotype was obtained from a man aged 18 to 29 in good health. Some clones in this sample may be carry-over from other donors' samples. The chain joins TRBV27 to TRBJ1-5, with 7 bases matching TRBD1. Material: naive CD8+ T cells from PBMCs. In nucleotides, the CDR3 is TGTGCCAGCAGCCCGACAGGGAGCAATCAGCCCCAGCATTTT. It encodes CASSPTGSNQPQHF.